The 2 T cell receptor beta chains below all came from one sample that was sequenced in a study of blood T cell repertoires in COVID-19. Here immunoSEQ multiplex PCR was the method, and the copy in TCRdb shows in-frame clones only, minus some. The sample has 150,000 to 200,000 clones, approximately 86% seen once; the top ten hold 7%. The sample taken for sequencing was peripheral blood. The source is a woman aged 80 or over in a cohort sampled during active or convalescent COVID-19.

Here the CDR3 DNA reads TGTGCCAGCCACGAGGCAGGGGCGCAGACCGAGTTCTTC. Its protein is CASHEAGAQTEFF. The chain joins TRBV28 to TRBJ2-1; possibly TRBD1 for D (6 bases). The CDR3 is 13 amino acids. The germline gives CDR1 MDHEN, CDR2 SYDVKM. Trimming cost V 8 bases and J 14 bases, with 22 bases left between them. The complete variable domain, with remaining parts taken from reference TRBV28 and TRBJ2-1, reads DVKVTQSSRYLVKRTGEKVFLECVQDMDHENMFWYRQDPGLGLRLIYFSYDVKMKEKGDIPEGYSVSREKKERFSLILESASTNQTSMYLCASHEAGAQTEFFGPGTRLTVL.

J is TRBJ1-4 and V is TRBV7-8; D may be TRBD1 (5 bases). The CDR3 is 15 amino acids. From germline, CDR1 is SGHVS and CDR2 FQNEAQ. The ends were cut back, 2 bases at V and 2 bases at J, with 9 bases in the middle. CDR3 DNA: TGTGCCAGCAGCTTAAGGGGCCCGACTAATGAAAAACTGTTTTTT. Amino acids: CASSLRGPTNEKLFF.